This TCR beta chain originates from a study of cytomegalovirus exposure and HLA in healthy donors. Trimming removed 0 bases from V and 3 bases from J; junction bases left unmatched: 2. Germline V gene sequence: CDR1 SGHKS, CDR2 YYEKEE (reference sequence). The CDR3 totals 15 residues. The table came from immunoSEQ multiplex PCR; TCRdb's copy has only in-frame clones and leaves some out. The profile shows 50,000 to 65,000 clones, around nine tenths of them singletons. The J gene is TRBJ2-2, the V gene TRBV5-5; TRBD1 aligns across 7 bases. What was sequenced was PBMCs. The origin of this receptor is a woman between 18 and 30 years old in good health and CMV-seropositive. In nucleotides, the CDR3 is TGTGCCAGCAGCTTGGTAGGGGGCGACACCGGGGAGCTGTTTTTT. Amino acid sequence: CASSLVGGDTGELFF.